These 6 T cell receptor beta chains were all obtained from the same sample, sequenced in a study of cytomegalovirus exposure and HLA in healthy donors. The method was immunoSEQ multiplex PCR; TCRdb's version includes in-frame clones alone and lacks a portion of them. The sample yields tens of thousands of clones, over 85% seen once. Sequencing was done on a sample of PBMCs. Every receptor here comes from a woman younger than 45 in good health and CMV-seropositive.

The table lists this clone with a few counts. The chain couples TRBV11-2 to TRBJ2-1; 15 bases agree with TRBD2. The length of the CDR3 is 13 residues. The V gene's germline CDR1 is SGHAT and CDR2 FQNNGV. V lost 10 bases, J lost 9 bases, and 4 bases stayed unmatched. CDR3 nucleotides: TGTGCCACGGGACTAGCGGGAGGTGTTGAGCAGTTCTTC. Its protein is CATGLAGGVEQFF.

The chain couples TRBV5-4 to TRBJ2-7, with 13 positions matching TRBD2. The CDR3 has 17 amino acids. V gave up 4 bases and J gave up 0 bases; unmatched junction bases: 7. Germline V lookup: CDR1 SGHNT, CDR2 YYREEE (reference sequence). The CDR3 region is CASSLGLAGVSSYEQYF. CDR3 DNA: TGTGCCAGCAGCCTAGGACTAGCGGGAGTGAGCTCCTACGAGCAGTACTTC.

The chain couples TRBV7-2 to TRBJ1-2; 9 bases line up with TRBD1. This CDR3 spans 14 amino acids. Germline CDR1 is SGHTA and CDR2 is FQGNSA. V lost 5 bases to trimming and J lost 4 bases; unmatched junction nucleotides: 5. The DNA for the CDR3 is TGTGCCAGCAGCCCGGGGACAGGGCGCTATGGCTACACCTTC. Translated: CASSPGTGRYGYTF.

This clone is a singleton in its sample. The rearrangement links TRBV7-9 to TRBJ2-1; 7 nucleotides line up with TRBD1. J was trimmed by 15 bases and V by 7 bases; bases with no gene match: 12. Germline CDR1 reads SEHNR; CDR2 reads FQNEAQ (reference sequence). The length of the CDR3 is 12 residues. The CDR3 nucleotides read TGTGCCAGCACTCCCCAAGGGGGCAGGCCGTTCTTC. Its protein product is CASTPQGGRPFF.

The CDR3 loop is CASSPQGGKETQYF. The CDR3 DNA reads TGTGCCAGCTCACCACAAGGCGGGAAAGAGACCCAGTACTTC. The chain recombines TRBV18 with TRBJ2-5; maybe TRBD2 (6 bases). The germline V gene has CDR1 KGHSH and CDR2 LQKENI. The CDR3 covers 14 residues. V lost 1 base and J 3 bases, leaving 9 bases between the germline ends.

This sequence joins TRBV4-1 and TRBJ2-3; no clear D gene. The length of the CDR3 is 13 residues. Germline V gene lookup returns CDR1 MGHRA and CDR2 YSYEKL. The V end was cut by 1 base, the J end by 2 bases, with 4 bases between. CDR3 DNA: TGCGCCAGCAGCCAAGTCTACACAGATACGCAGTATTTT. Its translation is CASSQVYTDTQYF.